The clone carrying this TCR beta chain was seen ten or more times. The blood RNA (from unsorted whole blood) was obtained, and germline DNA was also extracted. Chronic HBV infection, untreated so far, was present in the patients. Production of TCR beta cDNA used around 500 ng total RNA together with a constant-region primer. Slightly modified ARM-PCR with three nested multiplex PCR rounds yielded TCR beta libraries. TCRdb itself ran the multiplex PCR reads through MiXCR, one entry per CDR3 protein. The table shows fewer than 350,000 distinct CDR3 sequences, with 65% occurring only once. This sample was taken from a study of tumor-infiltrating lymphocytes in primary liver carcinoma. As for the study in general: The tumors, T1-T3 N0M0 lesions, were roughly 4.2 to 11 cm across. Samples had roughly 3.5 to 8 million productive TCRbeta reads, comparable between tissue types.

Sequencing was done on a sample of peripheral blood. The receptor comes from a middle-aged man with primary liver carcinoma and hepatitis B virus infection.

CDR3 bases: TGTGCCAGCAGTTACTCAACCTTGATGCGGGAGGGGGACCCCAATGAGCAGTTCTTC. This translates into CASSYSTLMREGDPNEQFF. The chain has TRBV6-2 or TRBV6-3 and TRBJ2-1; 9 bases align to TRBD2. The V gene end was trimmed by 0 bases and the J gene end by 6 bases; junction bases not matched to a gene: 15. The CDR3 is 19 amino acids. Germline V gene lookup returns CDR1 MNHEY and CDR2 SVGEGT.